The rows below give T cell receptor beta chains drawn from one sample of a study of TIL therapy for anti-PD-1-resistant metastatic lung cancer. Sequenced by immunoSEQ multiplex PCR; TCRdb stores in-frame clones only, minus some. Of around 15,000 clones in the sample, about 84% are singletons; the top ten hold approximately 0.85%. This sample comprised blood, obtained at baseline. These receptors all stem from a person between 30 and 79 years old with non-small cell lung cancer. The CDR3 runs from the conserved cysteine through the conserved F or W. The order of the fields is D gene, clone size, J gene, V gene, CDR3 DNA, CDR3 protein. D genes are given only for firm matches. Only part of the rows carry a size: once, few, many, or a class if the clone is expanded.

d_call: TRBD1; clone_size: -; j_call: TRBJ1-1; v_call: TRBV5-1; cdr3_nt: TGCGCCAGCACCGACAGGGGGACTGAAGCTTTCTTT; cdr3_aa: CASTDRGTEAFF
d_call: -; clone_size: -; j_call: TRBJ2-2; v_call: TRBV5-1; cdr3_nt: TGCGCCAGCAGCTTCCGGGCCCAGGGGAACACCGGGGAGCTGTTTTTT; cdr3_aa: CASSFRAQGNTGELFF
d_call: -; clone_size: -; j_call: TRBJ1-2; v_call: TRBV2; cdr3_nt: TGTGCCAGCAAACGGGCCCTAGGACATAACTATGGCTACACCTTC; cdr3_aa: CASKRALGHNYGYTF
d_call: -; clone_size: -; j_call: TRBJ2-5; v_call: TRBV10-3; cdr3_nt: TGTGCCATCAGCGTTACCGGGGAGGAAGGGACCCAGTACTTC; cdr3_aa: CAISVTGEEGTQYF
d_call: -; clone_size: few; j_call: TRBJ2-7; v_call: TRBV5-4; cdr3_nt: TGTGCCAGCAGCCGGGACTTCGCGGCGAGGTACTTC; cdr3_aa: CASSRDFAARYF
d_call: -; clone_size: -; j_call: TRBJ1-6; v_call: TRBV5-1; cdr3_nt: TGCGCCAGCAGCTTGGCGGGGCCCGCTCTAAGTGTGACCCTCCACTTT; cdr3_aa: CASSLAGPALSVTLHF
d_call: TRBD1; clone_size: few; j_call: TRBJ2-3; v_call: TRBV18; cdr3_nt: TGTGCCAGCTCACAATTCGGTCCGGGACAGGACTCTGGTCGGTATTTT; cdr3_aa: CASSQFGPGQDSGRYF
d_call: -; clone_size: -; j_call: TRBJ2-3; v_call: TRBV7-8; cdr3_nt: TGTGCCAGCAGCCTCCCGGGACCGGCCGAAGATACGCAGTATTTT; cdr3_aa: CASSLPGPAEDTQYF
d_call: TRBD2; clone_size: -; j_call: TRBJ2-7; v_call: TRBV20-1; cdr3_nt: TGCAGTGCTCGACTAGCTGCCGAGCAGTACTTC; cdr3_aa: CSARLAAEQYF
d_call: TRBD2; clone_size: -; j_call: TRBJ2-5; v_call: TRBV6-5; cdr3_nt: TGTGCCAGCAGTTTAGGACTAGCGGGTTGGGAGACCCAGTACTTC; cdr3_aa: CASSLGLAGWETQYF
d_call: -; clone_size: -; j_call: TRBJ1-2; v_call: TRBV6-6; cdr3_nt: TGTGCCAGCAGGCAGCCGGGGGTTGTGGGCTACACCTTC; cdr3_aa: CASRQPGVVGYTF
d_call: TRBD1; clone_size: -; j_call: TRBJ1-1; v_call: TRBV29-1; cdr3_nt: TGCAGCGTCGGGACAGCGCTTGGGGGTAACACTGAAGCTTTCTTT; cdr3_aa: CSVGTALGGNTEAFF
d_call: TRBD1; clone_size: -; j_call: TRBJ1-5; v_call: TRBV7-2; cdr3_nt: TGTGCCAGCAGCCCCAGGGGGGGGCGGGGGCAGCCCCAGCATTTT; cdr3_aa: CASSPRGGRGQPQHF
d_call: TRBD1; clone_size: -; j_call: TRBJ1-4; v_call: TRBV7-2; cdr3_nt: TGTGCCAGCAGCTTAGACAGGGGTAATGAAAAACTGTTTTTT; cdr3_aa: CASSLDRGNEKLFF
d_call: TRBD2; clone_size: -; j_call: TRBJ2-2; v_call: TRBV19; cdr3_nt: TGTGCCAGTACCTCTCCCGGACTAGCGGGATACACCGGGGAGCTGTTTTTT; cdr3_aa: CASTSPGLAGYTGELFF
d_call: -; clone_size: -; j_call: TRBJ2-5; v_call: TRBV5-4; cdr3_nt: TGTGCCAGCAGCGTGCGGACTGCTATTCAAGAGACCCAGTACTTC; cdr3_aa: CASSVRTAIQETQYF
d_call: -; clone_size: -; j_call: TRBJ1-2; v_call: TRBV5-1; cdr3_nt: TGCGCCAGCAGCCCAGACAGGAGAACTACTTATGGCTACACCTTC; cdr3_aa: CASSPDRRTTYGYTF
d_call: -; clone_size: few; j_call: TRBJ1-5; v_call: TRBV2; cdr3_nt: TGTGCCAGCAGGACAGGAGCCAATCAGCCCCAGCATTTT; cdr3_aa: CASRTGANQPQHF
d_call: -; clone_size: -; j_call: TRBJ1-4; v_call: TRBV30; cdr3_nt: TGTGCCTGGAGTGTAATACGGGAAAAACTGTTTTTT; cdr3_aa: CAWSVIREKLFF
d_call: -; clone_size: -; j_call: TRBJ1-3; v_call: TRBV19; cdr3_nt: TGTGCCAGTAGTATCGGGGGGAGCTCTGGAAACACCATATATTTT; cdr3_aa: CASSIGGSSGNTIYF
d_call: TRBD2; clone_size: -; j_call: TRBJ2-1; v_call: TRBV7-8; cdr3_nt: TGTGCCAGCAGCTTAGTAGAGACTAGCGGGGCTTTTAAATACAATGAGCAGTTCTTC; cdr3_aa: CASSLVETSGAFKYNEQFF
d_call: -; clone_size: -; j_call: TRBJ2-3; v_call: TRBV7-8; cdr3_nt: TGTGCCAGCAGCTTAGGGCTACCCACAGATACGCAGTATTTT; cdr3_aa: CASSLGLPTDTQYF
d_call: -; clone_size: -; j_call: TRBJ2-1; v_call: TRBV9; cdr3_nt: TGTGCCAGCAGCGTAGTCCCGAGCTCCTACAATGAGCAGTTCTTC; cdr3_aa: CASSVVPSSYNEQFF
d_call: -; clone_size: -; j_call: TRBJ2-2; v_call: TRBV4-1; cdr3_nt: TGCGCCAGCAGCCAAGAAGGAGGGGGCAACACCGGGGAGCTGTTTTTT; cdr3_aa: CASSQEGGGNTGELFF
d_call: TRBD2; clone_size: -; j_call: TRBJ2-3; v_call: TRBV2; cdr3_nt: TGTGCCAGCAGTACCGGGACTACGACAGATACGCAGTATTTT; cdr3_aa: CASSTGTTTDTQYF
d_call: TRBD2; clone_size: -; j_call: TRBJ2-7; v_call: TRBV28; cdr3_nt: TGTGCCAGCAGCCTAGCGGGGAGTAGCTCCTACGAGCAGTACTTC; cdr3_aa: CASSLAGSSSYEQYF
d_call: TRBD1; clone_size: -; j_call: TRBJ2-3; v_call: TRBV7-9; cdr3_nt: TGTGCCAGCAGCTTAGGGGACAGGAACACAGATACGCAGTATTTT; cdr3_aa: CASSLGDRNTDTQYF
d_call: TRBD2; clone_size: -; j_call: TRBJ2-1; v_call: TRBV6-6; cdr3_nt: TGTGCCAGCAGTTATCCGGGAGGTATGAATGAGCAGTTCTTC; cdr3_aa: CASSYPGGMNEQFF
d_call: TRBD1; clone_size: -; j_call: TRBJ1-5; v_call: TRBV7-8; cdr3_nt: TGTGCCAGCAGCTTAAGTAGCCAGGGGGGCAATCAGCCCCAGCATTTT; cdr3_aa: CASSLSSQGGNQPQHF
d_call: -; clone_size: -; j_call: TRBJ1-2; v_call: TRBV10-3; cdr3_nt: TGTGCCATCAGTGAACACGGATCTCGCTATGGCTACACCTTC; cdr3_aa: CAISEHGSRYGYTF
d_call: -; clone_size: -; j_call: TRBJ1-5; v_call: TRBV2; cdr3_nt: TGTGCCAGCAGTTTCTTAGAATTGGGGGATCAGCCCCAGCATTTT; cdr3_aa: CASSFLELGDQPQHF
d_call: TRBD1; clone_size: -; j_call: TRBJ2-5; v_call: TRBV19; cdr3_nt: TGTGCCAGTAGTGCCAACAGGGGCGGAATAGCCCAGTACTTC; cdr3_aa: CASSANRGGIAQYF